One sample yielded the 20 T cell receptor beta chains listed below, sequenced in a study of blood T cell repertoires in COVID-19. TCRdb's copy holds only in-frame clones and misses some; the assay was immunoSEQ multiplex PCR. The sample carries more than 250,000 clones, approximately 82% recorded once. The sample consisted of peripheral blood. The receptors originated from a woman in her forties or fifties with acute or convalescent COVID-19.

The genes are TRBV9 and TRBJ1-1; perhaps TRBD1 as D (5 bases). Germline CDR1 is SGDLS and CDR2 is YYNGEE. This CDR3 contains 16 residues. Trimming shortened V by 6 bases and J by 0 bases, and 18 bases separated the two germline ends. The CDR3 spells CASIPPMGLMNTEAFF. As DNA, the CDR3 is TGTGCCAGCATCCCACCAATGGGGCTTATGAACACTGAAGCTTTCTTT. Combining the CDR3 with reference TRBV9 and TRBJ1-1 gives the whole variable domain DSGVTQTPKHLITATGQRVTLRCSPRSGDLSVYWYQQSLDQGLQFLIQYYNGEERAKGNILERFSAQQFPDLHSELNLSSLELGDSALYFCASIPPMGLMNTEAFFGQGTRLTVV.

J is TRBJ2-3 and V is TRBV30, with 9 nucleotides matching TRBD2. CDR3 length: 15 residues. Germline trimming cut 5 bases from V and 0 bases from J; bases unmatched to any gene: 6. Germline V gene lookup returns CDR1 GTSNPN and CDR2 SVGIG (reference sequence). DNA of the CDR3: TGTGCCTGGGACCTAGCGGGATTGAGCACAGATACGCAGTATTTT. Translation gives CAWDLAGLSTDTQYF.

The chain has TRBV18 and TRBJ2-7; a weak D match, TRBD1 (5 bases). CDR3 length equals 13 residues. Germline V gene sequence: CDR1 KGHSH, CDR2 LQKENI. V lost 8 bases to trimming and J lost 2 bases, with 13 bases between them. The CDR3 reads CASTTGTPYEQYF. CDR3 bases: TGTGCCAGCACAACAGGAACTCCCTACGAGCAGTACTTC.

This chain connects TRBV19 to TRBJ2-1, with 11 bases matching TRBD1. Germline trimming cut 1 base from V and 6 bases from J; bases unmatched to any gene: 2. The germline V gene has CDR1 LNHDA and CDR2 SQIVND (reference sequence). The CDR3 runs 15 residues. The CDR3 region has the DNA TGTGCCAGTAGTATAGTCGGGACAGGGGGCAATGAGCAGTTCTTC. Encoded protein: CASSIVGTGGNEQFF.

This chain connects TRBV5-8 to TRBJ2-3; 9 bases are a match to TRBD1. Germline V gene sequence: CDR1 SGHTS, CDR2 YDEGEE. After removal of 4 bases from V and 2 bases from J, the junction contained 20 bases not matched to a gene. The CDR3 is 20 residues long. The CDR3 protein is CASSRNRGTGTGKDTDTQYF. The DNA for the CDR3 is TGTGCCAGCAGCCGGAACCGAGGAACCGGGACAGGGAAGGACACAGATACGCAGTATTTT.

The rearrangement joins TRBV14 to TRBJ2-1, with no clear D. The germline gives CDR1 SGHDN, CDR2 FVKESK. V was trimmed by 5 bases and J by 6 bases, leaving 17 bases between them. This CDR3 spans 15 amino acids. This CDR3 is CASSERLLGSNEQFF. The DNA for the CDR3 is TGTGCCAGCAGCGAGAGGTTGTTAGGATCCAATGAGCAGTTCTTC.

The chain carries TRBV5-5 and TRBJ2-1, with 10 bases fitting TRBD2. The CDR3 runs to 15 residues. Germline values: CDR1 SGHKS, CDR2 YYEKEE (reference sequence). The V gene end was trimmed by 2 bases and the J gene end by 4 bases; junction bases not matched to a gene: 3. CDR3 in amino acids: CASSFEAGGYNEQFF. The CDR3 bases are TGTGCCAGCAGCTTTGAAGCGGGAGGGTACAATGAGCAGTTCTTC.

The V and J genes are TRBV4-2 and TRBJ2-1; a weak D match, TRBD2 (5 bases). V gave up 2 bases and J gave up 0 bases, with 11 bases separating them. The CDR3 is 16 amino acids. Germline CDR1 is LGHNA and CDR2 is YNFKEQ. CDR3 coding DNA: TGTGCCAGCAGCCAATTAGCGACATCCTCCTACAATGAGCAGTTCTTC. Encoded protein: CASSQLATSSYNEQFF.

The CDR3 nucleotides read TGTGCCAGTGCAGGGTATAGTGAAAAACTGTTTTTT. Translating gives CASAGYSEKLFF. The chain is built from TRBV2 and TRBJ1-4; D is possibly TRBD1 (5 bases). The CDR3 runs to 12 residues. V lost 9 bases and J lost 7, with 12 bases in between. CDR1 and CDR2 from the germline V gene are SNHLY and FYNNEI.

V gene TRBV11-3 combines with J gene TRBJ2-1; 9 bases map to TRBD1. CDR1 is SGHNT and CDR2 is YENEEA in the germline V gene. The CDR3 has 16 residues. The V gene end was trimmed by 2 bases and the J gene end by 7 bases; junction bases not matched to a gene: 9. The CDR3 region has the DNA TGTGCCAGCAGCTTAAATCTCCGGACAGGGGAGAATGAGCAGTTCTTC. This codes for CASSLNLRTGENEQFF.

The chain recombines TRBV29-1 with TRBJ2-3; D might be TRBD1 (6 bases). V was shortened by 3 bases and J by 0 bases, with 10 bases between the two germline ends. CDR1 and CDR2 (germline): SQVTM, ANQGSEA. The CDR3 consists of 14 residues. The CDR3 coding sequence is TGCAGCGTTGATCAGGACAGCAGCACAGATACGCAGTATTTT. Amino acid sequence: CSVDQDSSTDTQYF.

The chain recombines TRBV11-2 with TRBJ2-2; 9 positions match TRBD2. The junction had 11 bases not matched to a gene; V was cut back by 0 bases and J by 6 bases. The CDR3 contains 18 residues. Germline V CDR1 and CDR2: SGHAT, FQNNGV. CDR3 sequence reads: CASSLELAGAAWAGELFF. CDR3 DNA: TGTGCCAGCAGCTTAGAGTTAGCGGGAGCGGCGTGGGCCGGGGAGCTGTTTTTT.

The chain recombines TRBV5-1 with TRBJ1-2; D may be TRBD1 (5 bases). Germline V gene lookup returns CDR1 SGHRS and CDR2 YFSETQ. CDR3 size: 17 residues. V lost 1 base and J lost 2, with 18 bases in between. Here the CDR3 reads CASSLSVGQANNYGYTF. The DNA of the CDR3 is TGCGCCAGCAGCTTGTCGGTGGGGCAGGCAAACAACTATGGCTACACCTTC.

As regards this clone: Other DNA sequences in this sample translate to the same CDR3. The CDR3 DNA follows: TGTGCCAGCAGCCAAGGGACAGGGGGCACTGAAGCTTTCTTT. This translates into CASSQGTGGTEAFF. The V gene is TRBV3-1 (or the pseudogene TRBV3-2), the J gene TRBJ1-1, with 10 bases aligning to TRBD1. The germline V gene encodes CDR1 LGHDT and CDR2 YNNKEL (reference sequence). Trimming took 1 base from V and 4 from J; bases not matched to a gene: 0. The length of the CDR3 is 14 residues.

The chain combines TRBV3-1 (or the pseudogene TRBV3-2) with TRBJ1-1, with D unclear. The V gene's germline CDR1 is LGHDT and CDR2 YNNKEL (reference sequence). The CDR3 has 13 residues. V was shortened by 1 base and J by 3 bases, with 6 bases between the two germline ends. The CDR3 region has the DNA TGTGCCAGCAGCCAAGTGGAGGACACTGAAGCTTTCTTT. It specifies CASSQVEDTEAFF.

The rearrangement joins TRBV5-1 to TRBJ1-2; 8 bases fit TRBD1. Germline V gene sequence: CDR1 SGHRS, CDR2 YFSETQ. CDR3 length: 15 amino acids. V lost 4 bases, J lost 3 bases, and 8 bases stayed unmatched. The CDR3 nucleotides are TGCGCCAGCAGCCCGGATTTGACAGGGGACTATGGCTACACCTTC. Its translation: CASSPDLTGDYGYTF.

This clone has only one observation. V is TRBV29-1 and J is TRBJ2-7, with 11 bases fitting TRBD2. Germline loops: CDR1 SQVTM, CDR2 ANQGSEA. Germline trimming cut 6 bases from V and 2 bases from J; bases unmatched to any gene: 6. The CDR3 consists of 14 residues. CDR3 amino acids: CSVSLAGGPYEQYF. CDR3 nucleotide sequence: TGCAGCGTGAGTCTAGCGGGAGGCCCCTACGAGCAGTACTTC.

This clone was detected only once. V is TRBV2 and J is TRBJ1-6, with D possibly being TRBD1 (6 bases). Germline values: CDR1 SNHLY, CDR2 FYNNEI. The CDR3 sequence is 16 residues long. Trimming left V 0 bases short and J 5 bases short, with 11 bases between. This CDR3 is CASSEAAGDNNSPLHF. The CDR3 bases are TGTGCCAGCAGTGAAGCCGCAGGGGATAATAATTCACCCCTCCACTTT.

The chain recombines TRBV24-1 with TRBJ2-3; a weak D match, TRBD2 (7 bases). V was cut by 9 bases and J by 4 bases, with 19 bases left in between. The V gene's germline CDR1 is KGHDR and CDR2 SFDVKD. The CDR3 loop spans 15 amino acids. In DNA, the CDR3 is TGTGCCACCTCAGCTGGGGGGGCCTCCGCAGATACGCAGTATTTT. Its protein is CATSAGGASADTQYF.

The chain joins TRBV2 to TRBJ1-4, with a weak D call TRBD1 (6 bases). The CDR3 loop spans 12 amino acids. V lost 6 bases and J 8 bases, leaving 10 bases between the germline ends. Germline CDR1 SNHLY, CDR2 FYNNEI. The chain's CDR3 is CASRYQGEKLFF. The CDR3 DNA is TGTGCCAGCAGGTATCAGGGGGAAAAACTGTTTTTT.